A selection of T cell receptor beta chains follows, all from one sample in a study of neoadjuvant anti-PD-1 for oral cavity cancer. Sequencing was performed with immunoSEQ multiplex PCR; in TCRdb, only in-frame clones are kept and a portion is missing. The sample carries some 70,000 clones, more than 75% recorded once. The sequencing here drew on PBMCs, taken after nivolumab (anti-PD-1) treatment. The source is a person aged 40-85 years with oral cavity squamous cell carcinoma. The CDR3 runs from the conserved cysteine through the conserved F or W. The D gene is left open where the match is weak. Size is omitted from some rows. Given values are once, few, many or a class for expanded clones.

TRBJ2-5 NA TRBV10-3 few CAISTRGETQYF TGTGCCATCAGTACCAGGGGAGAGACCCAGTACTTC
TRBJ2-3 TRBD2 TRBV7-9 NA CASSFLAGGGDTQYF TGTGCCAGCAGCTTTTTAGCGGGGGGTGGAGATACGCAGTATTTT
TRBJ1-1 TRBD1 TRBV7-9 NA CASSLDRGGAAFF TGTGCCAGCAGCCTAGACAGGGGTGGTGCCGCTTTCTTT
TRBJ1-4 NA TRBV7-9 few CASSFPSTTNEKLFF TGTGCCAGCAGCTTTCCATCGACAACTAATGAAAAACTGTTTTTT
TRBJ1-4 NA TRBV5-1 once CASSQLEGRNEKLFF TGCGCCAGCAGCCAACTTGAGGGAAGGAATGAAAAACTGTTTTTT
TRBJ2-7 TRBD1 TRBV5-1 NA CASSLEGQGGGEQYF TGCGCCAGCAGCTTGGAGGGACAGGGGGGAGGCGAGCAGTACTTC
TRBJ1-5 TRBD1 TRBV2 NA CASSEQGVSNQPQHF TGTGCCAGCAGTGAGCAGGGGGTGAGCAATCAGCCCCAGCATTTT
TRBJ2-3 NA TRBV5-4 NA CASSLLLAGTDTQYF TGTGCCAGCAGCTTGTTGTTAGCGGGCACAGATACGCAGTATTTT
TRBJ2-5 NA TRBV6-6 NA CASREGQEETQYF TGTGCCAGCAGGGAGGGCCAGGAAGAGACCCAGTACTTC
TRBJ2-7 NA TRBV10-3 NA CAISESGGPSEQYF TGTGCCATCAGTGAGTCAGGGGGGCCCAGCGAGCAGTACTTC
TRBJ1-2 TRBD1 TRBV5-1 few CASSTARTGYGYTF TGCGCCAGCAGCACCGCCCGGACAGGCTATGGCTACACCTTC
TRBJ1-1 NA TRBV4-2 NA CASSQDGVNTEAFF TGTGCCAGCAGCCAGGATGGGGTGAACACTGAAGCTTTCTTT
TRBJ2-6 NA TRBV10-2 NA CASSPTDSGANVLTF TGCGCCAGCAGTCCCACAGACTCTGGGGCCAACGTCCTGACTTTC
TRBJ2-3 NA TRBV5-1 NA CASSLTAGTDTQYF TGCGCCAGCAGCTTGACGGCAGGCACAGATACGCAGTATTTT
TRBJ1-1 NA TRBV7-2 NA CASSGLRSPEAFF TGTGCCAGCAGCGGACTTAGGAGTCCTGAAGCTTTCTTT
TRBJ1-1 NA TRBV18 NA CASSPPGQTNEAFF TGTGCCAGCTCACCACCCGGACAGACTAATGAAGCTTTCTTT
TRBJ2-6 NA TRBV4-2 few CASSQVGVGGSISGANVLTF TGTGCCAGCAGCCAAGTTGGGGTTGGAGGGAGTATCTCTGGGGCCAACGTCCTGACTTTC
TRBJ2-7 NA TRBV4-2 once CASSQGLSSNTYEQYF TGTGCCAGCAGCCAAGGGCTTTCTAGCAATACCTACGAGCAGTACTTC
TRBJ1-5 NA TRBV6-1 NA CASSETGPQHF TGTGCCAGCAGTGAAACTGGGCCCCAGCATTTT
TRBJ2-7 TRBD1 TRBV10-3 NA CAISESTPGTGEYEQYF TGTGCCATCAGTGAGTCGACTCCCGGGACAGGGGAATACGAGCAGTACTTC
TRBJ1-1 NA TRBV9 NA CASSRGTTEAFF TGTGCCAGCAGTAGGGGGACGACTGAAGCTTTCTTT
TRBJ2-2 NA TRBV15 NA CATSGGGGELFF TGTGCCACCAGCGGGGGAGGCGGGGAGCTGTTTTTT
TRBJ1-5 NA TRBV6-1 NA CASSEFRNQPQHF TGTGCCAGCAGTGAATTTAGGAATCAGCCCCAGCATTTT
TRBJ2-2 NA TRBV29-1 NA CSVLTGRDTGELFF TGCAGCGTCCTGACAGGGAGGGACACCGGGGAGCTGTTTTTT
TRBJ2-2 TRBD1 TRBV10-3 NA CAISLLGTASTGELFF TGTGCCATCAGTCTCCTCGGGACAGCAAGCACCGGGGAGCTGTTTTTT
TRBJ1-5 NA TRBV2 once CASRIDKSNQPQHF TGTGCCAGCAGGATCGACAAGAGCAATCAGCCCCAGCATTTT
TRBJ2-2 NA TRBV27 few CASSWHTGELFF TGTGCCAGCAGTTGGCACACCGGGGAGCTGTTTTTT
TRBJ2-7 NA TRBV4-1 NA CASSPEIPYEQYF TGCGCCAGCAGCCCAGAGATTCCCTACGAGCAGTACTTC
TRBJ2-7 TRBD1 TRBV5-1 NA CASSQGQVGEQYF TGCGCCAGCAGTCAGGGACAGGTTGGCGAGCAGTACTTC